These 8 T cell receptor beta chains were all obtained from the same sample, sequenced in a study of T cell repertoires in cytomegalovirus infection. For these receptors, no antigen is known. TCRdb re-derived calls from the reads in MiXCR, one entry per CDR3 protein. This sample has hundreds of thousands of distinct CDR3 sequences, with roughly 33% found just once. This specimen was cultured CD8+ T cells from PBMCs, taken from culture after CMV antigen stimulation. All receptors come from a human donor in good health (CMV status not recorded). Some clones in this sample may be carry-over from other donors' samples.

The CDR3 DNA reads TGCGCCAGCAGCTTTACCTTGGGCGGGACTGAAGCTTTCTTT. Amino acids: CASSFTLGGTEAFF. V and J are TRBV5-1 and TRBJ1-1; unclear D gene. Trimming shortened V by 2 bases and J by 5 bases, and 13 bases separated the two germline ends. CDR3 length: 14 amino acids. Germline CDR1 is SGHRS and CDR2 is YFSETQ.

The chain carries TRBV7-8 and TRBJ2-5; D is ambiguous. Germline assignment: CDR1 SGHVS and CDR2 FQNEAQ. V was trimmed by 5 bases and J by 2 bases, leaving 12 bases between them. The CDR3 loop spans 14 amino acids. CDR3 nucleotides: TGTGCCAGCAGCACCTGGACGGAACAAGAGACCCAGTACTTC. Its protein is CASSTWTEQETQYF.

This clonotype was recorded a few times. V gene TRBV28 combines with J gene TRBJ2-2; a weak D match, TRBD2 (6 bases). Trimming cost V 6 bases and J 8 bases, with 10 bases left between them. The CDR3 length is 12 residues. The V gene's germline CDR1 is MDHEN and CDR2 SYDVKM. The CDR3 region has the DNA TGTGCCAGCAGGGGGGGTCCGGGGGAGCTGTTTTTT. It translates to CASRGGPGELFF.

The chain combines TRBV7-4 with TRBJ2-7; weak D call: TRBD2 (5 bases). Trimming removed 8 bases at V and 3 bases at J, with 11 bases between. Germline CDR1 and CDR2: SGHVT and SQSDAQ. The CDR3 totals 12 residues. Written as DNA, the CDR3 is TGTGCCAGCGCCTCGGGGTTCTACGAGCAGTACGTC. This encodes CASASGFYEQYV.

The chain carries TRBV6-6 and TRBJ2-6; 9 positions match TRBD1. Per the germline V gene, CDR1 is MNHNY and CDR2 is SVGAGI (reference sequence). Trimming cost V 5 bases and J 1 base; bases outside gene matches: 9. This CDR3 comprises 18 residues. DNA for the CDR3: TGTGCCAGCAGTGAGCCGGGACAGGGTCTGTCTGGGGCCAACGTCCTGACTTTC. It encodes CASSEPGQGLSGANVLTF.

In this sample, this clonotype turned up a few times. The chain has TRBV5-5 and TRBJ2-3, with 13 bases matching TRBD2. V lost 6 bases to trimming and J lost 4 bases; unmatched junction nucleotides: 5. This CDR3 is built from 15 residues. Germline V gene lookup returns CDR1 SGHKS and CDR2 YYEKEE (reference sequence). The CDR3 coding sequence is TGTGCCAGCATCTGGACTAGCGGGGGTGCAGATACGCAGTATTTT. Its protein is CASIWTSGGADTQYF.

This clonotype was seen only a few times. The chain links TRBV5-4 to TRBJ1-1; no firm D call. Trimming pared 2 bases from V and 5 bases from J, leaving 10 bases between. Germline V CDR1 and CDR2: SGHNT, YYREEE (reference sequence). There are 13 residues in the CDR3. CDR3 protein: CASSFPDGTEAFF. The CDR3 coding sequence is TGTGCCAGCAGCTTCCCGGATGGGACTGAAGCTTTCTTT.

J is TRBJ2-7 and V is TRBV7-6; D may be TRBD1 (6 bases). This CDR3 spans 16 amino acids. The V gene's germline CDR1 is SGHVS and CDR2 FNYEAQ. V dropped 0 bases and J dropped 2 bases, with 14 bases sitting between them. CDR3 nucleotide sequence: TGTGCCAGCAGCTTAGCCGCACAGGGTTTCCCCTACGAGCAGTACTTC. It is translated as CASSLAAQGFPYEQYF.